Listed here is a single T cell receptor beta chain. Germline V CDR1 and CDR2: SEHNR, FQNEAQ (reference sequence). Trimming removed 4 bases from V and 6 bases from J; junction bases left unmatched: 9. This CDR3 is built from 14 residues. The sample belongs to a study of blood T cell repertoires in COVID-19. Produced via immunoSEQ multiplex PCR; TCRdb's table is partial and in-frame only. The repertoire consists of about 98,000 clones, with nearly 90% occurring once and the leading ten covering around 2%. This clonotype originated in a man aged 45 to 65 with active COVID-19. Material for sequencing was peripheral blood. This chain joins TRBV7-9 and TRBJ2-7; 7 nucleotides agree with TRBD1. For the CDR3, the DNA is TGTGCCAGCAGCTCCGCAGGGGGTTGGGGCGAGCAGTACTTC. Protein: CASSSAGGWGEQYF.